Following are 8 T cell receptor beta chains from one sample sequenced in a study of cytomegalovirus exposure and HLA in healthy donors. Use of 60 Vbeta and 13 Jbeta primers characterized the PCR. Clones were read by immunoSEQ multiplex PCR, and TCRdb kept only the in-frame ones, dropping some. The specimen's table records fewer than 75,000 clones. The sample taken for sequencing was PBMCs. These receptors came from a boy aged 5-17 years in good health and CMV-seronegative.

The rearrangement uses TRBV29-1 and TRBJ2-5; the D is unclear. The CDR3 contains 10 residues. Germline-derived CDR1 and CDR2 are SQVTM and ANQGSEA. V lost 6 bases and J 5 bases, leaving 7 bases between the germline ends. DNA for the CDR3: TGCAGCGTGAGGTCGGAGACCCAGTACTTC. Amino acid sequence: CSVRSETQYF.

The chain combines TRBV5-1 with TRBJ2-2; no clear D gene. Germline loops: CDR1 SGHRS, CDR2 YFSETQ. The CDR3 runs 14 residues. V was cut by 4 bases and J by 0 bases, with 7 bases left in between. CDR3 sequence: CASSPVTNTGELFF. DNA for the CDR3: TGCGCCAGCAGCCCGGTTACGAACACCGGGGAGCTGTTTTTT.

The chain combines TRBV13 with TRBJ2-7, with TRBD2 matching 11 bases. J was trimmed by 0 bases and V by 3 bases; bases with no gene match: 4. The length of the CDR3 is 16 residues. Germline V gene data show CDR1 as PRHDT and CDR2 as FYEKMQ (reference sequence). The CDR3: CASSFRLAGSSYEQYF. The DNA for the CDR3 is TGTGCCAGCAGCTTCAGACTAGCGGGGAGCTCCTACGAGCAGTACTTC.

The J gene is TRBJ2-7, the V gene TRBV2; the match to TRBD1 covers 11 bases. CDR1 SNHLY and CDR2 FYNNEI come from the germline V gene. The CDR3 is 13 residues long. The junction had 3 bases not matched to a gene; V was cut back by 5 bases and J by 6 bases. The chain's CDR3 is CASSFGQGAEQYF. CDR3 DNA: TGTGCCAGCAGTTTCGGACAGGGGGCCGAGCAGTACTTC. Drawing the rest from reference TRBV2 and TRBJ2-7, the complete variable domain is EPEVTQTPSHQVTQMGQEVILRCVPISNHLYFYWYRQILGQKVEFLVSFYNNEISEKSEIFDDQFSVERPDGSNFTLKIRSTKLEDSAMYFCASSFGQGAEQYFGPGTRLTVT.

CDR3 nucleotides: TGTGCCAGCAGCCCAACTACAGGAAACTATGGCTACACCTTC. Residues: CASSPTTGNYGYTF. The chain joins TRBV7-3 to TRBJ1-2; possibly TRBD1 for D (5 bases). Deletions cut 5 bases from V and 2 bases from J, with 12 bases between. The CDR3 has 14 amino acids. Per the germline V gene, CDR1 is SGHTA and CDR2 is FQGTGA.

The rearrangement joins TRBV19 to TRBJ2-5; D call uncertain. The germline V and J ends were trimmed by 3 bases and 4 bases, with 9 bases remaining between them. The germline gives CDR1 LNHDA, CDR2 SQIVND (reference sequence). The CDR3 totals 13 residues. The CDR3 DNA reads TGTGCCAGTAGTATGGTAGTCGGAGAGACCCAGTACTTC. Residues: CASSMVVGETQYF.

The chain links TRBV6-6 to TRBJ2-7; tentatively, D is TRBD1 (5 bases). Trimming left V 8 bases short and J 0 bases short, with 11 bases between. There are 13 residues in the CDR3. The germline CDR1 and CDR2 sequences are MNHNY and SVGAGI (reference sequence). This CDR3 is CASGHLSSYEQYF. The CDR3 DNA follows: TGTGCCAGCGGACACCTAAGCTCCTACGAGCAGTACTTC.

This chain links TRBV10-3 with TRBJ2-2, with 9 bases aligning to TRBD2. Germline CDR1 ENHRY, CDR2 SYGVKD. V lost 4 bases to trimming and J lost 4 bases; unmatched junction nucleotides: 1. CDR3 size: 14 residues. The CDR3, as DNA: TGTGCCATCAGTGCACTAGCGGGCACCGGGGAGCTGTTTTTT. As protein: CAISALAGTGELFF.